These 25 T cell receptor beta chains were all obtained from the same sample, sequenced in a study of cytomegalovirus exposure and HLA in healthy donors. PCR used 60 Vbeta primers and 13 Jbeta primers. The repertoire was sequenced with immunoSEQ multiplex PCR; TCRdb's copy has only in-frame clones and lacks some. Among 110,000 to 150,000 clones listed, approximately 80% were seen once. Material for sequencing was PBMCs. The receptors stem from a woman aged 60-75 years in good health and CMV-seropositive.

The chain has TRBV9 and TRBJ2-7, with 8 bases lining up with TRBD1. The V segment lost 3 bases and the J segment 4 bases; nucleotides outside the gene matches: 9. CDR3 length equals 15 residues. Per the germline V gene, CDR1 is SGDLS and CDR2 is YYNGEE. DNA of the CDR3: TGTGCCAGCAGCGGTGGACAGGGTAGGACTTACGAGCAGTACTTC. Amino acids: CASSGGQGRTYEQYF.

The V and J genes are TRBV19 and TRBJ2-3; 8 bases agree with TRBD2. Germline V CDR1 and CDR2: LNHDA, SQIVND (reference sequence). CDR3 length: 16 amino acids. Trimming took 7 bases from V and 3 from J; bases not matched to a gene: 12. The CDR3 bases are TGTGCCAGTACTTCTTATAGCGGGATCGGGACAGATACGCAGTATTTT. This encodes CASTSYSGIGTDTQYF. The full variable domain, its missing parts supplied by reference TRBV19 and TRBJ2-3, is DGGITQSPKYLFRKEGQNVTLSCEQNLNHDAMYWYRQDPGQGLRLIYYSQIVNDFQKGDIAEGYSVSREKKESFPLTVTSAQKNPTAFYLCASTSYSGIGTDTQYFGPGTRLTVL.

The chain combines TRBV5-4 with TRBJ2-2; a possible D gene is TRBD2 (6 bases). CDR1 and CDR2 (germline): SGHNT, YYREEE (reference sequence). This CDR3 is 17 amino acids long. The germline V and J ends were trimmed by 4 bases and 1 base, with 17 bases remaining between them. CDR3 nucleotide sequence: TGTGCCAGCAGCCGGGAAACGGGACTCCTGAACACCGGGGAGCTGTTTTTT. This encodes CASSRETGLLNTGELFF.

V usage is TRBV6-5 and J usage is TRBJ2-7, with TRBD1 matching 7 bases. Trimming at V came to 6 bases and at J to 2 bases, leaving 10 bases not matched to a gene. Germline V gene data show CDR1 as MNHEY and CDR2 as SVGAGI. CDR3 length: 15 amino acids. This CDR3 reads CASSTGQVVTYEQYF. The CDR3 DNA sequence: TGTGCCAGCAGCACTGGACAGGTCGTTACCTACGAGCAGTACTTC.

The CDR3 is CASSIGGSGGNEQFF. DNA for the CDR3: TGTGCCAGTAGTATAGGGGGTAGCGGGGGAAATGAGCAGTTCTTC. The chain employs TRBV19 and TRBJ2-1; the match to TRBD2 covers 9 bases. This CDR3 region has 15 residues. CDR1 and CDR2 from the germline V gene are LNHDA and SQIVND (reference sequence). J lost 7 bases, V lost 1 base, and 5 bases had no gene match.

In DNA form, the CDR3 reads TGCGCCAGCGCGGTTACCGGGACACCCAATCAGCCCCAGCATTTT. Translating gives CASAVTGTPNQPQHF. V gene TRBV10-2 combines with J gene TRBJ1-5, with TRBD1 as a possible D gene (6 bases). The CDR3 is 15 amino acids. Trimming took off 8 bases at V and 3 bases at J, with 17 bases between the two ends. The V gene's germline CDR1 is WSHSY and CDR2 SAAADI.

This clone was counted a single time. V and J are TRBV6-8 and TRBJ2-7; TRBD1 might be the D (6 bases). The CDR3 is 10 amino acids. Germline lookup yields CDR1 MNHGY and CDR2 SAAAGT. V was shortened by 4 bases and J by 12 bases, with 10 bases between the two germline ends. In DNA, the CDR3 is TGTGCCAGCAGTTCGAACAGGGCGTACTTC. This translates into CASSSNRAYF.

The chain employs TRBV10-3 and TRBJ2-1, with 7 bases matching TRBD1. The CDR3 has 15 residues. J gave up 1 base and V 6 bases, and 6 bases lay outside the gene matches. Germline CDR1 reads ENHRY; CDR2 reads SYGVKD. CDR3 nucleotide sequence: TGTGCCATCAGGACAGGGCAGAGTTCCTACAATGAGCAGTTCTTC. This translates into CAIRTGQSSYNEQFF.

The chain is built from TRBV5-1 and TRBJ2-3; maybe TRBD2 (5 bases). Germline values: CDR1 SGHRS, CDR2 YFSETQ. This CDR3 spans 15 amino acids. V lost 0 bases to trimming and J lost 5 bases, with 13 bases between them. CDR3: CASSLGTPGVDTQYF. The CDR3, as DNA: TGCGCCAGCAGCTTGGGGACCCCCGGGGTAGATACGCAGTATTTT. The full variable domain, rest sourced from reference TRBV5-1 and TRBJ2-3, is KAGVTQTPRYLIKTRGQQVTLSCSPISGHRSVSWYQQTPGQGLQFLFEYFSETQRNKGNFPGRFSGRQFSNSRSEMNVSTLELGDSALYLCASSLGTPGVDTQYFGPGTRLTVL.

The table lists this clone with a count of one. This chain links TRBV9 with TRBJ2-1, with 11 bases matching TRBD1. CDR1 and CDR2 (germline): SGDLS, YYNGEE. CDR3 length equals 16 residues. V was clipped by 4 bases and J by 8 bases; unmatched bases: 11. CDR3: CASSPGQGDDGHEQFF. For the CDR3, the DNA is TGTGCCAGCAGCCCGGGACAGGGGGACGATGGTCATGAGCAGTTCTTC.

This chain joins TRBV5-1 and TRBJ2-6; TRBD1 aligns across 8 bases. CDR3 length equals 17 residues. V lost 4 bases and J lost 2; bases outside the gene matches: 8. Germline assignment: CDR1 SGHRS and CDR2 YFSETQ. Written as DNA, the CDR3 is TGCGCCAGCAGCGCATCGACAGGGGCACCTGGGGCCAACGTCCTGACTTTC. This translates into CASSASTGAPGANVLTF.

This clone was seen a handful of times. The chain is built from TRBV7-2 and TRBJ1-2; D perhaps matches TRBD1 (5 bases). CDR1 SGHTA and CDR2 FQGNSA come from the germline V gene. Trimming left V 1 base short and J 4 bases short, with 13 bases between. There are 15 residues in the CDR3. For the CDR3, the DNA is TGTGCCAGCAGCTTAGGTGGGCAGGGAACCTATGGCTACACCTTC. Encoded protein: CASSLGGQGTYGYTF.

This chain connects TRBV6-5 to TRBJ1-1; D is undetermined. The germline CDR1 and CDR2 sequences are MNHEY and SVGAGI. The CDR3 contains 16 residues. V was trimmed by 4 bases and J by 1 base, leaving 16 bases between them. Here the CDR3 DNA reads TGTGCCAGCAGTTTTGGATCAGGTCTGGGGAACACTGAAGCTTTCTTT. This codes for CASSFGSGLGNTEAFF.

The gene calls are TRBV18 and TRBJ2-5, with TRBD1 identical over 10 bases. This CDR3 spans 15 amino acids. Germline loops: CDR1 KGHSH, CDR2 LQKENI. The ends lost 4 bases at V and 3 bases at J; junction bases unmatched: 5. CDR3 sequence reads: CASSRGTGAKETQYF. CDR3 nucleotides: TGTGCCAGCTCACGGGGGACAGGGGCGAAAGAGACCCAGTACTTC.

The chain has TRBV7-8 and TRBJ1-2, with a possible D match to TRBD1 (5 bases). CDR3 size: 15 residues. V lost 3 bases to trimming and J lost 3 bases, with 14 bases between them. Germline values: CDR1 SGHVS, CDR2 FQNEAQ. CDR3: CASSLDTRDDYGYTF. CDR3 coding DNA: TGTGCCAGCAGCTTGGACACCAGGGATGACTATGGCTACACCTTC.

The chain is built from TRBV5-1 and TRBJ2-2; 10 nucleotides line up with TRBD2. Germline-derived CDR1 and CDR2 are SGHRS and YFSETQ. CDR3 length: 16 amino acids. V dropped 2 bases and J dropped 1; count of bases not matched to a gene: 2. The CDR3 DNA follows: TGCGCCAGCAGCTTCCGGACTAGCGGGAACACCGGGGAGCTGTTTTTT. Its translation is CASSFRTSGNTGELFF.

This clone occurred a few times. The CDR3 DNA sequence: TGTGCCAGCAGTTTCGGAAGCGGGAATGAGCAGTACTTC. This codes for CASSFGSGNEQYF. The rearrangement links TRBV28 to TRBJ2-7, with 7 nucleotides matching TRBD2. The germline V gene encodes CDR1 MDHEN and CDR2 SYDVKM. Trimming removed 3 bases from V and 7 bases from J; junction bases left unmatched: 6. The CDR3 is 13 residues long.

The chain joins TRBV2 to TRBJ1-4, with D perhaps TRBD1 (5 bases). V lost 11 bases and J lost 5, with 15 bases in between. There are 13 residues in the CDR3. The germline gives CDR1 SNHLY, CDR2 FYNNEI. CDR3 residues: CAGARGGNEKLFF. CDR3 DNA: TGTGCCGGGGCTCGGGGGGGAAATGAAAAACTGTTTTTT.

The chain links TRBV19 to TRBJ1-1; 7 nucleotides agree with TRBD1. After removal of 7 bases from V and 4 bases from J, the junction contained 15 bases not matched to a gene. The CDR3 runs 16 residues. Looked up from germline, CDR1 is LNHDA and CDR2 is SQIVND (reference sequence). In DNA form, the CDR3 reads TGTGCCAGTACAATTGTTGACAGGGCAAGTTCCACTGAAGCTTTCTTT. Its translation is CASTIVDRASSTEAFF.

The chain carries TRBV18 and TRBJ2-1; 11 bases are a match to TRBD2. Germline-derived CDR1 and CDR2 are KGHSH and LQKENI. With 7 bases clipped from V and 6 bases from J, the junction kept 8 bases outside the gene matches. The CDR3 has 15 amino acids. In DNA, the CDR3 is TGTGCCAGCTATAAGACTAGCGGGACCGGCAATGAGCAGTTCTTC. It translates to CASYKTSGTGNEQFF.

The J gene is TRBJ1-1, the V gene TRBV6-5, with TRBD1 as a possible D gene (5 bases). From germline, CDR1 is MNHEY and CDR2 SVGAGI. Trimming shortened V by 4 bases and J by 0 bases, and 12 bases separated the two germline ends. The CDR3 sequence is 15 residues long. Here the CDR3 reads CASSSPGVLNTEAFF. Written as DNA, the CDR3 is TGTGCCAGCAGTTCCCCGGGGGTCCTGAACACTGAAGCTTTCTTT.

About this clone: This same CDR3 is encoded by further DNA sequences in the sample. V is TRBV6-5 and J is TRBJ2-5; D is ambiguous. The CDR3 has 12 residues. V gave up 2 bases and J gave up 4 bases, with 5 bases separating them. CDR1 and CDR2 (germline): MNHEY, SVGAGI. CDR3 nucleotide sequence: TGTGCCAGCAGTTACGGCGGAGAGACCCAGTACTTC. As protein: CASSYGGETQYF.

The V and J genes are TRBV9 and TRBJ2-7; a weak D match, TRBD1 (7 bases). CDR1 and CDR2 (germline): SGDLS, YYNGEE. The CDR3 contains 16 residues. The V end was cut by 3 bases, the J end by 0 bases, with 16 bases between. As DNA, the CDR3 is TGTGCCAGCAGCGCAGGGGGTTGGAGGGACTCCTACGAGCAGTACTTC. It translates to CASSAGGWRDSYEQYF. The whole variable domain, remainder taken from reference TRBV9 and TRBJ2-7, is DSGVTQTPKHLITATGQRVTLRCSPRSGDLSVYWYQQSLDQGLQFLIQYYNGEERAKGNILERFSAQQFPDLHSELNLSSLELGDSALYFCASSAGGWRDSYEQYFGPGTRLTVT.

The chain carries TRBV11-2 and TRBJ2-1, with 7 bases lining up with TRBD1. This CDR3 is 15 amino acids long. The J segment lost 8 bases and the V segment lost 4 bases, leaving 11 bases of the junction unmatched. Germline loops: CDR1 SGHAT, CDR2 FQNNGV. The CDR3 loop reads CASSWRQGVKDEQFF. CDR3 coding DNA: TGTGCCAGCAGCTGGAGACAGGGAGTTAAAGATGAGCAGTTCTTC.

The CDR3 reads CAWSVEYRPYGYTF. The CDR3 coding sequence is TGTGCCTGGAGTGTTGAGTACAGGCCCTATGGCTACACCTTC. V is TRBV30 and J is TRBJ1-2; D may be TRBD1 (5 bases). This CDR3 spans 14 amino acids. V was pared by 0 bases and J by 4 bases, with 12 bases between. Germline loops: CDR1 GTSNPN, CDR2 SVGIG (reference sequence). The complete variable domain, with remaining parts taken from reference TRBV30 and TRBJ1-2, reads SQTIHQWPATLVQPVGSPLSLECTVEGTSNPNLYWYRQAAGRGLQLLFYSVGIGQISSEVPQNLSASRPQDRQFILSSKKLLLSDSGFYLCAWSVEYRPYGYTFGSGTRLTVV.